This record looks at one TCR beta chain sequence and its context. What it binds is not known. 13 Jbeta primers and 60 Vbeta primers were used for the PCR. The repertoire was sequenced with immunoSEQ multiplex PCR; TCRdb's copy has only in-frame clones and lacks some. This table has some 170,000 clones, approximately 80% appearing once. This record belongs to a study of cytomegalovirus exposure and HLA in healthy donors. Study-level findings and limits: The likely origin of a cluster of highly shared sequence variants was a sequencing artifact.

The CDR3 sequence is 15 residues long. The trim removed 6 bases at V and 6 bases at J, leaving 9 bases unmatched. Germline V gene lookup returns CDR1 MDHEN and CDR2 SYDVKM. J is TRBJ1-5 and V is TRBV28, with TRBD1 identical over 9 bases. Source material: PBMCs. The TCR was taken from a woman in her 30s in good health and CMV-seronegative. CDR3 sequence (DNA): TGTGCCAGCAGCCCCGGGACAGGGCTCGGTCAGCCCCAGCATTTT. Protein: CASSPGTGLGQPQHF.